This T cell receptor beta chain stems from a study of control samples from healthy donors and cancer patients. The CDR3 is made up of 16 amino acids. The germline gives CDR1 SGHNT, CDR2 YYREEE (reference sequence). Trimming removed 0 bases at V and 3 bases at J, with 13 bases between. This clone was seen just once. The protocol was immunoSEQ multiplex PCR, while the TCRdb copy is restricted to in-frame clones and leaves out a portion. The sample includes about 160,000 clones, 90% to 95% of them seen just once. The chain uses TRBV5-4 and TRBJ2-4; D is uncertain. The material sequenced was PBMCs. This TCR came from a man aged 60-69 years with colorectal cancer. The CDR3: CASSLGGAVGKNIQYF. For the CDR3, the DNA is TGTGCCAGCAGCTTGGGCGGTGCAGTGGGCAAAAACATTCAGTACTTC.